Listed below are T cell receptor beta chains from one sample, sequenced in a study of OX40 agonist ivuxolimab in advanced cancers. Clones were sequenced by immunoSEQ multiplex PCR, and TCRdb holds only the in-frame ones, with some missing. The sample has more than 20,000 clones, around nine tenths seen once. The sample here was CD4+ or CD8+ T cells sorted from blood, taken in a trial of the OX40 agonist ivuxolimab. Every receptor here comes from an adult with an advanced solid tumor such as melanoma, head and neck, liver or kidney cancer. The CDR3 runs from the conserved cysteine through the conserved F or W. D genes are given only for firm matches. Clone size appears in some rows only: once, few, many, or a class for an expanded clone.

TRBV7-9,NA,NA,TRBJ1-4,TGTGCCAGCAGCTCAGGGCGCAGAGGTGCCTTTAATGAAAAACTGTTTTTT,CASSSGRRGAFNEKLFF
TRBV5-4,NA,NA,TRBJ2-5,TGTGCCAGCAGCCCCGGGACTCAAGAGACCCAGTACTTC,CASSPGTQETQYF
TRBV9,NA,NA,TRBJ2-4,TGTGCCAGCAGCGTAGCCGGGGGAGGTAACATTCAGTACTTC,CASSVAGGGNIQYF
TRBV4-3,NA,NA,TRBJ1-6,TGCGCCAGCAGCCAAGATCGAAATTCACCCCTCCACTTT,CASSQDRNSPLHF
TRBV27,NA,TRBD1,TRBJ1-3,TGTGCCAGCAGACCAGGGGGAGCCGGTGGAAACACCATATATTTT,CASRPGGAGGNTIYF
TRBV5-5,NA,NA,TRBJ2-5,TGTGCCAGCAGCTTGTGGCCTCAAGAGACCCAGTACTTC,CASSLWPQETQYF
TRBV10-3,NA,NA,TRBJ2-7,TGTGCCATCACTCCGGGCCTAAAATCGAGCTACGAGCAGTACTTC,CAITPGLKSSYEQYF
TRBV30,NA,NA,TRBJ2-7,TGTGCCTGGAGTGTTTCTCAGTTTAGCGAGCAGTACTTC,CAWSVSQFSEQYF
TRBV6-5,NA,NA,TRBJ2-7,TGTGCCAGCGTACGTGATCGAACTATTTCGGTTGAGCAGTACTTC,CASVRDRTISVEQYF
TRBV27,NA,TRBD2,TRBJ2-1,TGTGCCAGCACTCTAGCGGGAGCTCACAATGAGCAGTTCTTC,CASTLAGAHNEQFF
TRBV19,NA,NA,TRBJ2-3,TGTGCCAGTAGTATAGATAATCCCGGCAGCACAGATACGCAGTATTTT,CASSIDNPGSTDTQYF
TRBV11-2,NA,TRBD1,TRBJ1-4,TGTGCCAGCAGCCCTTCCTTGGGACAGGCCTCGACTGAAAAACTGTTTTTT,CASSPSLGQASTEKLFF
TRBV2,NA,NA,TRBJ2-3,TGTGCCAGCAGTGAAGGTGGCGGAAGCACAGATACGCAGTATTTT,CASSEGGGSTDTQYF
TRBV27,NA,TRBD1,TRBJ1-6,TGTGCCAGCAGTCTCACAGGGGACGGAGATTCACCCCTCCACTTT,CASSLTGDGDSPLHF
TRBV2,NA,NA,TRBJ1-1,TGTGCCAGCAGTGAAGGGGTTGGGGAGAACACTGAAGCTTTCTTT,CASSEGVGENTEAFF
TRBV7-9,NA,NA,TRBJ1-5,TGTGCCAGCAGCGGACTAGGGTTCAATCAGCCCCAGCATTTT,CASSGLGFNQPQHF
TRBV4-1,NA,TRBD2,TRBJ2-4,TGCGCCAGCAGCCCGGGAAATGGGGAGGGAATAGCCAAAAACATTCAGTACTTC,CASSPGNGEGIAKNIQYF
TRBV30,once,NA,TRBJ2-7,TGTGCCTGGAGTGTAGGGCAGGGATCTTACGAGCAGTACTTC,CAWSVGQGSYEQYF
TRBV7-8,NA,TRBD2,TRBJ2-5,TGTGCCAGCAGCTTAGGGACTAGCGGGACAAGAGAGACCCAGTACTTC,CASSLGTSGTRETQYF
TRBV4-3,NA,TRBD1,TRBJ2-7,TGCGCCAGCGGACAGGGCTACGAGCAGTACTTC,CASGQGYEQYF
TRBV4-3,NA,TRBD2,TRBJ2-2,TGCGCCAGCAGCCAAGAAGCGGGAGATGAAGGGACCGGGGAGCTGTTTTTT,CASSQEAGDEGTGELFF
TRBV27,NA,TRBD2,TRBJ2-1,TGTGCCAGCAGGACCGGGACTAGTTTCAATGAGCAGTTCTTC,CASRTGTSFNEQFF
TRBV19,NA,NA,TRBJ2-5,TGTGCCAGTAGTATAGATCTGGGGAGGACCCAGTACTTC,CASSIDLGRTQYF
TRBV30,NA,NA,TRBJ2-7,TGTGCCTGCGGGGCTGAGATCTACGAGCAGTACTTC,CACGAEIYEQYF
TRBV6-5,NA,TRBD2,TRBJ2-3,TGTGCCAGCAGTTACGCGAGCGGGGGTTCGACAGATACGCAGTATTTT,CASSYASGGSTDTQYF
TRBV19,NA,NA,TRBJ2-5,TGTGCCAGTAGTATTATGGGACAAACACAAGAGACCCAGTACTTC,CASSIMGQTQETQYF
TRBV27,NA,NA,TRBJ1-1,TGTGCCAGCAGTTTACAGATTGTAGGTGAAGCTTTCTTT,CASSLQIVGEAFF
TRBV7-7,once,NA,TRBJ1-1,TGTGCTAGCAGCTTAGCAGCTAACACTGAAGCTTTCTTT,CASSLAANTEAFF